This T cell receptor beta chain was sequenced for a study of T cells in Graves' hyperthyroidism and ophthalmopathy. The table lists this clonotype with many counts. Amplified regions were TCR beta CDR3 sequences from RNA transcripts. Primed by the HTBI set, a first-round RT-PCR was run on the TCR CDR3. TCRdb re-derived calls from the multiplex PCR reads in MiXCR, one entry per CDR3 protein. The table shows around 600,000 distinct CDR3 sequences, with approximately 15% occurring only once. CDR3 size: 19 residues. Trimming cost V 3 bases and J 3 bases; bases outside gene matches: 13. The chain employs TRBV12-3 or TRBV12-4 and TRBJ2-1; 11 bases are a match to TRBD2. This TCR was recovered from a woman aged 45-59 years with Graves' ophthalmopathy. Sequencing used blood. The DNA of the CDR3 is TGTGCCAGCAGTTTTGAGCCGGGACTAGCGGTAGGGATCTACAATGAGCAGTTCTTC. Its protein is CASSFEPGLAVGIYNEQFF.